This TCR beta chain comes out of a study of blood T cells in healthy people across ages. Overall study findings and caveats: TCR beta diversity per million T cells fell roughly linearly with age. Diversity figures based on one million T cells were deemed too low. Whereas aged donors had fewer naive CD4+ cells, long-lived donors had more of them and higher diversity.

A J-beta primer mix and a sample-barcoded 5' primer were used in a second PCR of roughly 6 to 11 cycles. TCRdb recomputed calls from the 5' RACE reads with MiXCR, one row per CDR3 protein. The table lists fewer than 1,000,000 distinct CDR3 sequences, about 47% of them singletons. This clonotype was seen once. No antigen is known for it. The germline CDR1 and CDR2 sequences are LGHNA and YNFKEQ. V lost 0 bases to trimming and J lost 4 bases, with 12 bases between them. The CDR3 loop spans 15 amino acids. A minimum of 5 micrograms of total RNA was extracted per sample. Material for sequencing was blood. V gene TRBV4-2 combines with J gene TRBJ1-2; no reliable D call. This clonotype originated in an older man in good health. The CDR3 DNA is TGTGCCAGCAGCCAAGAAGGATCGGAGATCTATGGCTACACCTTC. It codes for CASSQEGSEIYGYTF.